Below are 29 T cell receptor beta chains sequenced from a single sample in a study of vaccination effects on CD4 cells after COVID-19 (dated by TCRdb to between 2021 and 2024). In the ViraFEST assay, PBMC were stimulated with viral peptide pools, and TCR sequencing was then used to find antigen-specific CD4+ T cell clonotypes based on their expansion. After about 10 days of culture, CD4+ T cells were isolated with the EasySep CD4+ T cell isolation kit. Each participant got two doses of an mRNA SARS-CoV-2 vaccine, either BNT162b2 or mRNA-1273. The antigens these receptors bind are not known. Receptor libraries were prepared by the immunoSEQ multiplex PCR assay. TCRdb retrieved this table from immuneACCESS and kept in-frame rearrangements only. Not all clones are present; in checked studies, unresolved V genes account for under half, and no reason is known for the remainder. The sample table holds about 48,000 clones, of which around 80% were seen once. The ten biggest clones cover around 15% of the sample.

The starting material was CD4+ T cells from PBMCs cultured with HCoV-OC43 spike peptides, obtained after COVID-19 vaccination. This specimen's cell subset or site label, interpreted: HCoV-OC43 spike overlapping peptide pool stimulation. Receptors were obtained from a human donor who received a COVID-19 vaccine.

This sequence joins TRBV30 and TRBJ1-1, with no clear D. V dropped 0 bases and J dropped 1 base, with 15 bases sitting between them. CDR3 length equals 16 residues. Germline CDR1 GTSNPN, CDR2 SVGIG (reference sequence). The CDR3 coding sequence is TGTGCCTGGAGTGTATTAGGTGGGCTTGGGAACACTGAAGCTTTCTTT. It translates to CAWSVLGGLGNTEAFF.

The chain is built from TRBV10-3 and TRBJ1-5, with a tentative D call TRBD1 (5 bases). Germline V gives CDR1 ENHRY, CDR2 SYGVKD. V gave up 8 bases and J gave up 7 bases, with 15 bases separating them. CDR3 length: 13 residues. The chain's CDR3 is CAIGTQELQPQHF. In nucleotides, the CDR3 is TGTGCCATCGGGACCCAGGAGCTGCAGCCCCAGCATTTT.

The V and J genes are TRBV18 and TRBJ1-2; D perhaps matches TRBD1 (6 bases). V lost 6 bases and J lost 4, with 12 bases in between. This CDR3 has 13 amino acids. Germline CDR1 is KGHSH and CDR2 is LQKENI. CDR3 sequence (DNA): TGTGCCAGCTCCGGATCAGGGGCCTATGGCTACACCTTC. The encoded protein is CASSGSGAYGYTF. Drawing the rest from reference TRBV18 and TRBJ1-2, the complete variable domain is NAGVMQNPRHLVRRRGQEARLRCSPMKGHSHVYWYRQLPEEGLKFMVYLQKENIIDESGMPKERFSAEFPKEGPSILRIQQVVRGDSAAYFCASSGSGAYGYTFGSGTRLTVV.

The chain has TRBV27 and TRBJ2-1; no clear D gene. Trimming took off 5 bases at V and 0 bases at J, with 14 bases between the two ends. The CDR3 is 16 residues long. The germline gives CDR1 MNHEY, CDR2 SMNVEV (reference sequence). The CDR3 DNA reads TGTGCCAGCAGTCAGACCCCATTGAGCTCCTACAATGAGCAGTTCTTC. Translation gives CASSQTPLSSYNEQFF.

The genes are TRBV10-1 and TRBJ1-1; unclear D gene. Trimming removed 0 bases from V and 4 bases from J, with 12 bases in between. CDR3 size: 15 residues. Germline CDR1 and CDR2: WNHNN and SYGVQD (reference sequence). The CDR3 nucleotides are TGCGCCAGCAGTGAGTCGCAACAAGGAGGCACTGAAGCTTTCTTT. Translated: CASSESQQGGTEAFF.

The CDR3 spells CASSQDLFGTADYEQYF. As DNA, the CDR3 is TGTGCCAGCAGCCAAGATCTTTTCGGGACTGCGGACTACGAGCAGTACTTC. This chain joins TRBV14 and TRBJ2-7; D might be TRBD2 (6 bases). Germline V CDR1 and CDR2: SGHDN, FVKESK. CDR3 length: 17 residues. Trimming pared 0 bases from V and 3 bases from J, leaving 18 bases between.

The chain combines TRBV18 with TRBJ1-2, with TRBD1 matching over 12 bases. The CDR3 extends over 15 amino acids. J lost 3 bases, V lost 6 bases, and 5 bases had no gene match. Germline loops: CDR1 KGHSH, CDR2 LQKENI. Here the CDR3 DNA reads TGTGCCAGCTCGGACCGGGACAGGGGGCACTATGGCTACACCTTC. Its translation is CASSDRDRGHYGYTF.

The chain has TRBV9 and TRBJ2-5; 14 positions agree with TRBD2. The CDR3 length is 16 residues. Unmatched junction bases numbered 2, after V lost 0 bases and J lost 4 bases. Germline CDR1 reads SGDLS; CDR2 reads YYNGEE. In nucleotides, the CDR3 is TGTGCCAGCAGCGTAGCTGGACTAGCGGGAGGAGAGACCCAGTACTTC. It codes for CASSVAGLAGGETQYF.

The genes are TRBV24-1 and TRBJ2-7; TRBD1 might be the D (6 bases). The length of the CDR3 is 15 residues. Between the trimmed V and J ends, which lost 5 bases and 7 bases, there was a span of 20 bases. Germline V lookup: CDR1 KGHDR, CDR2 SFDVKD. In DNA form, the CDR3 reads TGTGCCACCAGTGGCCTCCTTACAGGGTCGAGGGAGCAGTACTTC. Amino acids: CATSGLLTGSREQYF.

The chain recombines TRBV29-1 with TRBJ1-2, with TRBD1 identical over 7 bases. V was clipped by 6 bases and J by 4 bases; unmatched bases: 17. The CDR3 spans 16 residues. CDR1 and CDR2 from the germline V gene are SQVTM and ANQGSEA. The CDR3 DNA sequence: TGCAGCGTCGCCACCACACGAAACAGGGGACCCTATGGCTACACCTTC. This translates into CSVATTRNRGPYGYTF.

The chain employs TRBV9 and TRBJ1-1, with 8 nucleotides matching TRBD1. This CDR3 comprises 15 residues. Germline assignment: CDR1 SGDLS and CDR2 YYNGEE. J was trimmed by 5 bases and V by 0 bases; bases with no gene match: 6. The CDR3 nucleotides are TGTGCCAGCAGCGTAGTCGCAGGGGGCCAGACTGAAGCTTTCTTT. Residues: CASSVVAGGQTEAFF. The full variable domain, rest sourced from reference TRBV9 and TRBJ1-1, is DSGVTQTPKHLITATGQRVTLRCSPRSGDLSVYWYQQSLDQGLQFLIQYYNGEERAKGNILERFSAQQFPDLHSELNLSSLELGDSALYFCASSVVAGGQTEAFFGQGTRLTVV.

V is TRBV5-4 and J is TRBJ2-3; TRBD1 matches 10 bases. The V gene end was trimmed by 4 bases and the J gene end by 0 bases; junction bases not matched to a gene: 14. The germline V gene has CDR1 SGHNT and CDR2 YYREEE (reference sequence). The length of the CDR3 is 19 residues. In nucleotides, the CDR3 is TGTGCCAGCAGCCACTCCCGGGACAGGGGACCCTTTAGCACAGATACGCAGTATTTT. Protein: CASSHSRDRGPFSTDTQYF.

The sample holds a few counts of this clone. The chain employs TRBV30 and TRBJ2-1; 7 bases agree with TRBD2. After removal of 4 bases from V and 4 bases from J, the junction contained 22 bases not matched to a gene. Germline V CDR1 and CDR2: GTSNPN, SVGIG (reference sequence). This CDR3 is built from 19 residues. The CDR3 sequence is CAWKAAAVTSRKTYNEQFF. The CDR3, as DNA: TGTGCCTGGAAAGCCGCGGCGGTGACTAGCCGTAAAACTTACAATGAGCAGTTCTTC.

The CDR3 is CSASVQEKLFF. CDR3 DNA: TGCAGTGCTAGTGTACAGGAAAAACTGTTTTTT. The chain couples TRBV20-1 to TRBJ1-4; D is uncertain. CDR1 and CDR2 from the germline V gene are DFQATT and SNEGSKA (reference sequence). The CDR3 has 11 amino acids. V was shortened by 3 bases and J by 8 bases, with 7 bases between the two germline ends.

The V and J genes are TRBV27 and TRBJ1-6; no reliable D call. The CDR3 extends over 12 amino acids. Germline assignment: CDR1 MNHEY and CDR2 SMNVEV (reference sequence). Trimming left V 5 bases short and J 8 bases short, with 7 bases between. In nucleotides, the CDR3 is TGTGCCAGCAGTCGCCAGGATTCACCCCTCCACTTT. Translation: CASSRQDSPLHF.

V gene TRBV27 combines with J gene TRBJ2-4, with TRBD2 matching over 9 bases. The CDR3 has 16 amino acids. Germline V gene data show CDR1 as MNHEY and CDR2 as SMNVEV (reference sequence). Germline trimming cut 5 bases from V and 15 bases from J; bases unmatched to any gene: 20. This chain's CDR3 is CASSRTGTAGGSFTYF. The CDR3 bases are TGTGCCAGCAGTAGAACCGGGACCGCGGGAGGGTCATTCACGTACTTC.

The rearrangement uses TRBV10-1 and TRBJ2-1, with 11 nucleotides matching TRBD1. The J segment lost 1 base and the V segment lost 4 bases, leaving 3 bases of the junction unmatched. CDR1 is WNHNN and CDR2 is SYGVQD in the germline V gene (reference sequence). CDR3 size: 16 residues. CDR3 protein: CASSAGQGGSYNEQFF. In DNA, the CDR3 is TGCGCCAGCAGTGCGGGACAGGGGGGTTCCTACAATGAGCAGTTCTTC.

This clone appeared a few times. The chain carries TRBV19 and TRBJ2-1; a weak D match, TRBD2 (5 bases). There are 16 residues in the CDR3. The ends were cut back, 0 bases at V and 1 base at J, with 10 bases in the middle. CDR1 is LNHDA and CDR2 is SQIVND in the germline V gene (reference sequence). This CDR3 reads CASSIDRSGSYNEQFF. The CDR3 nucleotides read TGTGCCAGTAGTATAGATAGAAGCGGTTCCTACAATGAGCAGTTCTTC.

The chain joins TRBV19 to TRBJ2-2, with D perhaps given as TRBD1 or TRBD2 (5 bases each). With 3 bases removed from V and 4 bases from J, the gap between germline ends came to 12 bases. The CDR3 is made up of 15 amino acids. Germline V gene sequence: CDR1 LNHDA, CDR2 SQIVND (reference sequence). CDR3 sequence: CASSMSLRGTGELFF. The CDR3, as DNA: TGTGCCAGTAGTATGTCCCTGAGGGGCACCGGGGAGCTGTTTTTT.

DNA of the CDR3: TGCGCCAGCAGCCGGGGGCTTGGACCAAACTCCTACGAGCAGTACTTC. Residues: CASSRGLGPNSYEQYF. This chain uses TRBV4-1 with TRBJ2-7, with D possibly being TRBD1 (6 bases). From germline, CDR1 is MGHRA and CDR2 YSYEKL. The CDR3 length is 16 residues. The V and J ends lost 4 bases and 0 bases respectively, with 16 bases between them.

This clone showed up just a few times. The chain links TRBV12-3 or TRBV12-4 to TRBJ2-1; tentative D call: TRBD1 (5 bases). The CDR3 length is 13 residues. Trimming left V 9 bases short and J 7 bases short, with 16 bases between. CDR3: CASDSTLSNEQFF. CDR3 DNA: TGTGCCAGTGACAGTACCCTTTCGAATGAGCAGTTCTTC.

CDR3 nucleotide sequence: TGTGCCAGCAGTGACCGGACAGCTAGCACAGATACGCAGTATTTT. It specifies CASSDRTASTDTQYF. The chain carries TRBV6-1 and TRBJ2-3, with D maybe TRBD1 (6 bases). Germline V gene data show CDR1 as MNHNS and CDR2 as SASEGT. V was shortened by 3 bases and J by 0 bases, with 10 bases between the two germline ends. This CDR3 is built from 15 residues.

The V and J genes are TRBV2 and TRBJ1-1; D gene uncertain. Trimming removed 7 bases at V and 0 bases at J, with 12 bases between. CDR1 SNHLY and CDR2 FYNNEI come from the germline V gene. The CDR3 sequence is 14 residues long. The CDR3 reads CASTQQVMNTEAFF. The CDR3 DNA is TGTGCCAGCACCCAGCAGGTTATGAACACTGAAGCTTTCTTT.

The chain joins TRBV24-1 to TRBJ2-1; D unclear. The CDR3 runs 11 residues. The ends were cut back, 2 bases at V and 12 bases at J, with 7 bases in the middle. Germline CDR1 KGHDR, CDR2 SFDVKD. CDR3 in amino acids: CATSDYERQFF. CDR3 DNA sequence: TGTGCCACCAGTGATTATGAGAGGCAGTTCTTC.

This clone was observed a single time. The chain is built from TRBV30 and TRBJ1-2, with D possibly TRBD1 on 5 matching bases. Germline CDR1 GTSNPN, CDR2 SVGIG (reference sequence). Trimming took 5 bases from V and 3 from J, leaving 16 bases between them. The CDR3 loop spans 14 amino acids. CDR3 residues: CAWDSKSTDYGYTF. CDR3 coding DNA: TGTGCCTGGGACAGTAAAAGTACCGACTATGGCTACACCTTC.

The chain couples TRBV2 to TRBJ2-6; no clear D. The V gene's germline CDR1 is SNHLY and CDR2 FYNNEI. The germline V and J ends were trimmed by 2 bases and 0 bases, with 11 bases remaining between them. The CDR3 runs 17 residues. CDR3 sequence: CASSEHHRLSGANVLTF. The CDR3 nucleotides are TGTGCCAGCAGTGAACATCACAGACTCTCTGGGGCCAACGTCCTGACTTTC.

The chain combines TRBV18 with TRBJ1-5; the D is unclear. Trimming removed 3 bases at V and 0 bases at J, with 9 bases between. The CDR3 has 15 residues. Germline assignment: CDR1 KGHSH and CDR2 LQKENI. In nucleotides, the CDR3 is TGTGCCAGCTCACCGTCACAGAGTAGCAATCAGCCCCAGCATTTT. Protein sequence: CASSPSQSSNQPQHF.

This chain joins TRBV7-2 and TRBJ1-1; 11 bases are shared with TRBD1. Looked up from germline, CDR1 is SGHTA and CDR2 is FQGNSA. V gave up 5 bases and J gave up 5 bases; unmatched junction bases: 7. This CDR3 comprises 15 residues. CDR3 protein: CASSETGTGGTEAFF. For the CDR3, the DNA is TGTGCCAGCAGCGAGACCGGGACAGGGGGGACTGAAGCTTTCTTT.

This CDR3 reads CASSVEAQSADSPLHF. CDR3 nucleotide sequence: TGTGCCAGCAGCGTAGAAGCACAGTCGGCTGATTCACCCCTCCACTTT. The rearrangement joins TRBV9 to TRBJ1-6; D not certain. The CDR3 consists of 16 residues. CDR1 SGDLS and CDR2 YYNGEE come from the germline V gene. Trimming removed 0 bases at V and 8 bases at J, with 15 bases between.